This passage covers 19 T cell receptor beta chains from one sample sequenced in a study of blood T cell repertoires in COVID-19. Using immunoSEQ multiplex PCR, the repertoire was profiled, and TCRdb retains in-frame clones only, with some absent. The sample has approximately 100,000 clones, 76% seen once. The sequencing sample was made of peripheral blood. These receptors were collected from a man older than 75 with COVID-19, enrolled during active disease.

V is TRBV30 and J is TRBJ1-2, with D possibly TRBD1 on 5 matching bases. Trimming removed 4 bases at V and 3 bases at J, with 12 bases between. Germline V CDR1 and CDR2: GTSNPN, SVGIG (reference sequence). The CDR3 is made up of 13 amino acids. This CDR3 is CAWIPGGYYGYTF. Written as DNA, the CDR3 is TGTGCCTGGATCCCCGGGGGATACTATGGCTACACCTTC.

The CDR3 region has the DNA TGTGCCAGCAGCCGTGAGGGTGGTGAAAAACTGTTTTTT. It encodes CASSREGGEKLFF. The chain is built from TRBV6-5 and TRBJ1-4; D is uncertain. Germline V lookup: CDR1 MNHEY, CDR2 SVGAGI. V was pared by 6 bases and J by 7 bases, with 12 bases between. CDR3 length equals 13 residues.

V and J are TRBV24-1 and TRBJ2-7; 8 positions agree with TRBD2. The V and J ends lost 4 bases and 5 bases, in that order; junction bases with no gene match: 6. Germline V gene data show CDR1 as KGHDR and CDR2 as SFDVKD. The CDR3 covers 14 residues. The CDR3 region is CATSESSGFNEQYF. The CDR3 DNA follows: TGTGCCACCAGTGAGTCTAGCGGGTTCAACGAGCAGTACTTC.

The chain combines TRBV7-2 with TRBJ2-1, with 7 bases that match TRBD1. Trimming removed 5 bases from V and 4 bases from J; junction bases left unmatched: 8. The CDR3 consists of 15 residues. The germline V gene encodes CDR1 SGHTA and CDR2 FQGNSA. DNA for the CDR3: TGTGCCAGCAGCCTCGGGACAGACTCGTACAATGAGCAGTTCTTC. It encodes CASSLGTDSYNEQFF.

This chain uses TRBV18 with TRBJ2-1, with unresolved D. V was shortened by 2 bases and J by 7 bases, with 9 bases between the two germline ends. Germline V gene lookup returns CDR1 KGHSH and CDR2 LQKENI. The CDR3 loop spans 13 amino acids. The CDR3 loop reads CASSPFRANEQFF. The CDR3 DNA reads TGTGCCAGCTCACCATTTCGCGCGAATGAGCAGTTCTTC.

This clone has a handful of counts. The rearrangement joins TRBV29-1 to TRBJ2-6, with D maybe TRBD1 (5 bases). The germline V and J ends were trimmed by 4 bases and 0 bases, with 10 bases remaining between them. CDR1 and CDR2 from the germline V gene are SQVTM and ANQGSEA. The CDR3 contains 15 residues. The CDR3 region is CSVGFQGSGANVLTF. The CDR3 DNA sequence: TGCAGCGTTGGTTTCCAGGGCTCTGGGGCCAACGTCCTGACTTTC.

J is TRBJ1-3 and V is TRBV7-8; 8 bases are shared with TRBD1. Trimming at V came to 5 bases and at J to 1 base, leaving 7 bases not matched to a gene. Germline CDR1 reads SGHVS; CDR2 reads FQNEAQ. The CDR3 has 16 residues. In DNA form, the CDR3 reads TGTGCCAGCAGCGCGTCCCGGACAGGGTCTGGAAACACCATATATTTT. Protein product: CASSASRTGSGNTIYF.

This clone was counted once. The genes are TRBV19 and TRBJ2-3, with TRBD2 identical over 9 bases. V was clipped by 0 bases and J by 4 bases; unmatched bases: 2. CDR3 length: 15 residues. In germline, CDR1 is LNHDA, CDR2 SQIVND (reference sequence). The DNA of the CDR3 is TGTGCCAGTAGTATAGACAGCGGGAGGTCAGATACGCAGTATTTT. The encoded protein is CASSIDSGRSDTQYF.

V usage is TRBV9 and J usage is TRBJ1-4; D gene uncertain. The CDR3 length is 16 residues. Trimming shortened V by 4 bases and J by 0 bases, and 13 bases separated the two germline ends. Looked up from germline, CDR1 is SGDLS and CDR2 is YYNGEE. CDR3: CASSPQGGATNEKLFF. The CDR3 DNA reads TGTGCCAGCAGCCCCCAAGGCGGGGCAACTAATGAAAAACTGTTTTTT.

This chain links TRBV20-1 with TRBJ2-7; D ambiguous. Trimming left V 5 bases short and J 2 bases short, with 7 bases between. CDR3 length: 11 amino acids. From germline, CDR1 is DFQATT and CDR2 SNEGSKA (reference sequence). The CDR3, as DNA: TGCAGTGCTCCGTCTGCCTACGAGCAGTACTTC. Protein: CSAPSAYEQYF.

This clone has a single count. J is TRBJ2-3 and V is TRBV6-5, with D hard to call. V was cut by 5 bases and J by 4 bases, with 10 bases left in between. The CDR3 is 13 amino acids. The V gene's germline CDR1 is MNHEY and CDR2 SVGAGI. CDR3 amino acids: CASSPLASDTQYF. As DNA, the CDR3 is TGTGCCAGCAGTCCGTTAGCATCAGATACGCAGTATTTT.

This chain uses TRBV15 with TRBJ2-7; TRBD2 might be the D (5 bases). Germline lookup yields CDR1 LNHNV and CDR2 YYDKDF (reference sequence). The CDR3 runs to 16 residues. The V and J ends lost 1 base and 2 bases respectively, with 15 bases between them. CDR3 protein: CATSRAESSSPYEQYF. The CDR3, as DNA: TGTGCCACCAGCAGAGCCGAGTCTAGCAGCCCCTACGAGCAGTACTTC.

The chain couples TRBV7-8 to TRBJ1-2, with 10 bases identical to TRBD1. V lost 2 bases to trimming and J lost 4 bases; unmatched junction nucleotides: 10. The CDR3 consists of 17 residues. CDR1 and CDR2 (germline): SGHVS, FQNEAQ. CDR3 sequence reads: CASSLYTGTGDGYGYTF. The CDR3 DNA reads TGTGCCAGCAGCTTATATACCGGGACAGGGGATGGCTATGGCTACACCTTC.

The rearrangement joins TRBV30 to TRBJ1-1; TRBD1 matches at 10 bases. With V trimmed by 2 bases and J by 5 bases, 2 bases remained unmatched. CDR3 size: 13 residues. Germline CDR1 is GTSNPN and CDR2 is SVGIG (reference sequence). CDR3 protein: CAWSPDRGTEAFF. The CDR3, as DNA: TGTGCCTGGAGTCCGGACAGGGGGACTGAAGCTTTCTTT.

This clone was seen once. V is TRBV7-3 and J is TRBJ2-1; 11 bases map to TRBD1. V lost 5 bases, J lost 4 bases, and 10 bases stayed unmatched. This CDR3 region has 17 residues. Per the germline V gene, CDR1 is SGHTA and CDR2 is FQGTGA. The CDR3 is CASSPRGQGAGYNEQFF. The CDR3 nucleotides are TGTGCCAGCAGCCCACGCGGACAGGGGGCTGGGTACAATGAGCAGTTCTTC.

This chain connects TRBV19 to TRBJ2-1, with 7 bases that match TRBD1. Looked up from germline, CDR1 is LNHDA and CDR2 is SQIVND (reference sequence). The ends lost 3 bases at V and 4 bases at J; junction bases unmatched: 0. The CDR3 has 13 residues. The CDR3 is CASSMGQYNEQFF. The CDR3 DNA is TGTGCCAGTAGTATGGGACAGTACAATGAGCAGTTCTTC.

This clone was recorded once. This chain joins TRBV13 and TRBJ2-5; 9 bases fit TRBD1. The CDR3 consists of 15 residues. V was pared by 4 bases and J by 5 bases, with 8 bases of the junction left unmatched. CDR1 is PRHDT, CDR2 FYEKMQ, per germline (reference sequence). This CDR3 reads CASSSTGGYYETQYF. CDR3 in DNA: TGTGCCAGCAGCTCCACAGGGGGCTATTATGAGACCCAGTACTTC.

V and J are TRBV28 and TRBJ1-1, with D possibly TRBD1 on 5 matching bases. The CDR3 extends over 14 amino acids. Germline loops: CDR1 MDHEN, CDR2 SYDVKM. Trimming took off 5 bases at V and 3 bases at J, with 13 bases between the two ends. Written as DNA, the CDR3 is TGTGCCAGCAGTCCATCGACAGCCTACACTGAAGCTTTCTTT. Translated: CASSPSTAYTEAFF.

This chain joins TRBV18 and TRBJ2-1; TRBD1 is a possible D gene (5 bases). Germline assignment: CDR1 KGHSH and CDR2 LQKENI. Trimming took 6 bases from V and 7 from J, leaving 19 bases between them. CDR3 length: 15 amino acids. The CDR3 is CASSPLQGWVNEQFF. As DNA, the CDR3 is TGTGCCAGCTCCCCGCTGCAGGGATGGGTAAATGAGCAGTTCTTC. Complete variable domain (other parts from reference TRBV18 and TRBJ2-1): NAGVMQNPRHLVRRRGQEARLRCSPMKGHSHVYWYRQLPEEGLKFMVYLQKENIIDESGMPKERFSAEFPKEGPSILRIQQVVRGDSAAYFCASSPLQGWVNEQFFGPGTRLTVL.